The 7 T cell receptor beta chains below come from one sample, sequenced in a study of identical twins. MiXCR, applied by TCRdb to the 5' RACE reads, yields one record per CDR3 protein. The repertoire holds 470,000 or so distinct CDR3 sequences, with less than 25% as singletons. The data were also submitted as part of a second study, on T cells expressing NK-cell markers.

Sequencing was carried out using CD4+ T cells sorted from blood. These receptors originate from a woman younger than 30 in good health.

In this sample, this clonotype turned up a few times. The chain links TRBV20-1 to TRBJ2-3; D call uncertain. Germline V gene sequence: CDR1 DFQATT, CDR2 SNEGSKA (reference sequence). The length of the CDR3 is 12 residues. Trimming took off 6 bases at V and 2 bases at J, with 9 bases between the two ends. The CDR3 here is CSAPPHTDTQYF. The CDR3 DNA reads as TGCAGTGCGCCTCCCCACACAGATACGCAGTATTTT.

This rearrangement joins TRBV12-3 or TRBV12-4 to TRBJ2-7; D is tentatively TRBD1 or TRBD2 (6 bases each). The V end lost 5 bases, the J end lost 2 bases, and 16 bases lay between the germline ends. This CDR3 contains 15 residues. The CDR3 here is CASSRTGAATYEQYF. The CDR3 DNA follows: TGTGCCAGCAGTCGAACGGGGGCAGCAACCTACGAGCAGTACTTC.

V usage is TRBV10-3 and J usage is TRBJ2-6, with a possible D match to TRBD1 (6 bases). The germline V and J ends were trimmed by 8 bases and 0 bases, with 17 bases remaining between them. Germline CDR1 and CDR2: ENHRY and SYGVKD. The CDR3 is 17 residues long. In nucleotides, the CDR3 is TGTGCCATCTGGGCAGGGGTCCCCTTCTCTGGGGCCAACGTCCTGACTTTC. This sequence encodes CAIWAGVPFSGANVLTF.

V and J are TRBV20-1 and TRBJ1-6; 7 bases are a match to TRBD1. The junction had 3 bases not matched to a gene; V was cut back by 3 bases and J by 7 bases. CDR3 length: 13 amino acids. Germline V CDR1 and CDR2: DFQATT, SNEGSKA (reference sequence). The CDR3 coding sequence is TGCAGTGCTAGGCGGGACAGCAATTCACCCCTCCACTTT. This encodes CSARRDSNSPLHF.

The V call is TRBV12-3 or TRBV12-4, the J call TRBJ2-7, with D tentatively TRBD1 (5 bases). Trimming pared 2 bases from V and 6 bases from J, leaving 11 bases between. The length of the CDR3 is 13 residues. The CDR3 DNA is TGTGCCAGCAGTTTACAGGGAAAGGGCGAGCAGTACTTC. It encodes CASSLQGKGEQYF.

This clonotype showed up many times. The chain carries TRBV7-2 and TRBJ1-1; 10 bases match TRBD1. This CDR3 spans 13 amino acids. Germline CDR1 SGHTA, CDR2 FQGNSA. With V trimmed by 5 bases and J by 10 bases, 7 bases remained unmatched. The CDR3 loop reads CASSLDRGSGAFF. The CDR3 DNA is TGTGCCAGCAGCCTGGACAGGGGGAGTGGAGCTTTCTTT.

This clonotype has more than one count but fewer than ten. The chain employs TRBV7-3 and TRBJ1-2; no clear D. There are 13 residues in the CDR3. V was pared by 5 bases and J by 4 bases, with 11 bases between. Germline-derived CDR1 and CDR2 are SGHTA and FQGTGA. Here the CDR3 reads CASSPGPSYGYTF. The CDR3 coding sequence is TGTGCCAGCAGCCCCGGACCGAGCTATGGCTACACCTTC.